The subject of this entry is one TCR beta chain. Libraries were prepared by immunoSEQ multiplex PCR; TCRdb keeps only in-frame clonotypes and omits some of them. The repertoire includes 35,000 to 50,000 clones, about 91% of them detected once, and roughly 3.3% sits in the top ten. The data originate from a study of blood T cell repertoires in COVID-19. About the study: Donors in the United States, Italy and Spain gave samples during acute or convalescent COVID-19. PBMCs, B-cell-depleted T cells, or T cells were the source of the cDNA or gDNA that made up the material.

The V gene's germline CDR1 is LNHDA and CDR2 SQIVND (reference sequence). The CDR3 loop spans 14 amino acids. The ends were cut back, 5 bases at V and 3 bases at J, with 14 bases in the middle. This sequence was found in a human donor in a cohort sampled during active COVID-19. The sequencing input was peripheral blood. The genes are TRBV19 and TRBJ2-7; D is perhaps TRBD2 (5 bases). The CDR3 protein is CASSLGTGFYEQYF. In nucleotides, the CDR3 is TGTGCCAGTAGTCTTGGTACGGGATTCTACGAGCAGTACTTC.